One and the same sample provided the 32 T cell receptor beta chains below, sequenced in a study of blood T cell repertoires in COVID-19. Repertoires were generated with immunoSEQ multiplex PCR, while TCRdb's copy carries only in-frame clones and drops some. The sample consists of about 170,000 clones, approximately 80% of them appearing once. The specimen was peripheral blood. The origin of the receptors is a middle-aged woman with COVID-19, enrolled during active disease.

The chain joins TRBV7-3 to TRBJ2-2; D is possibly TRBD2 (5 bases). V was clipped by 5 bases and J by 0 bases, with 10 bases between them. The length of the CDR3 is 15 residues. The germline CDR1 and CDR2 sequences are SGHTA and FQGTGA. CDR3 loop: CASSAAGTNTGELFF. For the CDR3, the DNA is TGTGCCAGCAGCGCCGCCGGGACGAACACCGGGGAGCTGTTTTTT.

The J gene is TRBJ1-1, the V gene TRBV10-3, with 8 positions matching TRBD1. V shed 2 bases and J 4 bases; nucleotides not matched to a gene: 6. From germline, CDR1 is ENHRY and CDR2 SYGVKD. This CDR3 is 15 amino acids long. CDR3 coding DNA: TGTGCCATCAGTGAGAGGACAGGGAAGCTCACTGAAGCTTTCTTT. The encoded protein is CAISERTGKLTEAFF.

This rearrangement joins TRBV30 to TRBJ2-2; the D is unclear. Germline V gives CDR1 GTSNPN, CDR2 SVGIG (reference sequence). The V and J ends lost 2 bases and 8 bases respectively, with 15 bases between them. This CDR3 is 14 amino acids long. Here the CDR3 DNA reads TGTGCCTGGAGTATGATTCCTCCTAAGGGGGAGCTGTTTTTT. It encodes CAWSMIPPKGELFF.

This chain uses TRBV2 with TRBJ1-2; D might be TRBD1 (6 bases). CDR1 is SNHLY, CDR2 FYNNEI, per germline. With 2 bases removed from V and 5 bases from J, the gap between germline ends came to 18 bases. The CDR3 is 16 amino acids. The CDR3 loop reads CASSEWGPIGRYGYTF. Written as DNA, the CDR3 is TGTGCCAGCAGTGAATGGGGGCCAATTGGAAGGTATGGCTACACCTTC.

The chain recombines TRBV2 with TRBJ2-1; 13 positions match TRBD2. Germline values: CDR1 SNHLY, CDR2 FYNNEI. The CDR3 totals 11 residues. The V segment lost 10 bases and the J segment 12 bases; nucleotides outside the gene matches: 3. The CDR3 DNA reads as TGTGCCAACAGACTAGCGGGAGGGCAGTTCTTC. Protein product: CANRLAGGQFF. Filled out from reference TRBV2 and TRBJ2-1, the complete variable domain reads EPEVTQTPSHQVTQMGQEVILRCVPISNHLYFYWYRQILGQKVEFLVSFYNNEISEKSEIFDDQFSVERPDGSNFTLKIRSTKLEDSAMYFCANRLAGGQFFGPGTRLTVL.

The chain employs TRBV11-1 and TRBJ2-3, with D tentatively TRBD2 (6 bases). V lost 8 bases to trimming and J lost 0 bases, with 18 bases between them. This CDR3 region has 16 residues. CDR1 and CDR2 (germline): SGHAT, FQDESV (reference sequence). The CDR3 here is CASHQSGRGSTDTQYF. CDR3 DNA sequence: TGTGCCAGCCACCAGTCGGGGCGGGGAAGCACAGATACGCAGTATTTT.

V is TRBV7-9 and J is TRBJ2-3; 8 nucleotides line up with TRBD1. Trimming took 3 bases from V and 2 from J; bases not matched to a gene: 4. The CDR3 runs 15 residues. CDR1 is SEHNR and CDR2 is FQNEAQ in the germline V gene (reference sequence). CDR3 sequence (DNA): TGTGCCAGCAGCTTCGGGACAGGAACCACAGATACGCAGTATTTT. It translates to CASSFGTGTTDTQYF.

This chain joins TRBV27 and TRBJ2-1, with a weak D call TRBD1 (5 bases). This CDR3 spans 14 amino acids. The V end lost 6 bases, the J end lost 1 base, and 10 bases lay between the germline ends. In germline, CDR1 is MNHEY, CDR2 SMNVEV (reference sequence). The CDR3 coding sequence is TGTGCCAGCAGCCCGACAGAATCCTACAATGAGCAGTTCTTC. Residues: CASSPTESYNEQFF.

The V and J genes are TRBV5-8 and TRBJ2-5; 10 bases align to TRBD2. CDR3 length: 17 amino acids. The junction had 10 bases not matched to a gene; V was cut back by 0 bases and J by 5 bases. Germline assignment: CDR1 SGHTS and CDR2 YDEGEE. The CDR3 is CASSLEGSGRYAETQYF. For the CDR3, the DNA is TGTGCCAGCAGCTTGGAGGGTAGCGGGAGGTACGCCGAGACCCAGTACTTC.

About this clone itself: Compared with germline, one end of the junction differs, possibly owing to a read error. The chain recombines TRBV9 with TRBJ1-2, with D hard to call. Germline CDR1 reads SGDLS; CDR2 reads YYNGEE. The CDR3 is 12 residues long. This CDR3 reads CASSVDHYGYTF. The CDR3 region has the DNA TGTGCCAGCAGCGTAGACCACTATGGCTATACCTTC.

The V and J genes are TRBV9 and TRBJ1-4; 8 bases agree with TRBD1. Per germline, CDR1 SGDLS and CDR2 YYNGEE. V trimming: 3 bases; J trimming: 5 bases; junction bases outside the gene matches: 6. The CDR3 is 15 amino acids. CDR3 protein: CASSAGTGGNEKLFF. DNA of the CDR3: TGTGCCAGCAGCGCGGGGACAGGCGGGAATGAAAAACTGTTTTTT. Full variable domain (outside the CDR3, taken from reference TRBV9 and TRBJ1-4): DSGVTQTPKHLITATGQRVTLRCSPRSGDLSVYWYQQSLDQGLQFLIQYYNGEERAKGNILERFSAQQFPDLHSELNLSSLELGDSALYFCASSAGTGGNEKLFFGSGTQLSVL.

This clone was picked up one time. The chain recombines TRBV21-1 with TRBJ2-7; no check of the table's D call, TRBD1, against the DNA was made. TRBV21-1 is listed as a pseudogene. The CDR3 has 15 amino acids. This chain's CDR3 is CASPPGTGVTYEQYV. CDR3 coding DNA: TGTGCCAGCCCCCCCGGGACAGGGGTCACCTACGAGCAGTACGTC.

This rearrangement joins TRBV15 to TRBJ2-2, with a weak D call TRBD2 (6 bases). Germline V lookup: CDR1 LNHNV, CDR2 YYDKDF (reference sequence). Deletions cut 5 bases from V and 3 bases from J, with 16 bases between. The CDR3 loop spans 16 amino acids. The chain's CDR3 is CATSGVAGGYTGELFF. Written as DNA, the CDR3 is TGTGCCACCAGCGGAGTAGCCGGAGGGTACACCGGGGAGCTGTTTTTT.

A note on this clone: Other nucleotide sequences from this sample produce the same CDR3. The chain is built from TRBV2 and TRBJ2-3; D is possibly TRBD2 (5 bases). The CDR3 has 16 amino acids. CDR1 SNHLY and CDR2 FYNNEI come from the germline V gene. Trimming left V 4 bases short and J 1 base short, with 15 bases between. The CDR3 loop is CASSGGSGIRTDTQYF. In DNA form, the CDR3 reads TGTGCCAGCAGTGGGGGTTCGGGGATCCGCACAGATACGCAGTATTTT.

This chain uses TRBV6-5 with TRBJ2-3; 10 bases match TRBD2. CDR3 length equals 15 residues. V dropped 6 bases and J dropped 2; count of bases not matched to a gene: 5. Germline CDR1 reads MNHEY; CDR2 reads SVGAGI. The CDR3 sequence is CASRAGGTHTDTQYF. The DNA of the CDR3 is TGTGCCAGCAGAGCGGGAGGGACCCACACAGATACGCAGTATTTT.

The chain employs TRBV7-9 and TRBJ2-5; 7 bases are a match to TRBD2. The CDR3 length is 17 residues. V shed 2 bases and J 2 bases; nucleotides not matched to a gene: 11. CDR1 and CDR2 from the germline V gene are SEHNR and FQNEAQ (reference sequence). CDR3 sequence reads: CASSLFSGGGWQETQYF. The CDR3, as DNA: TGTGCCAGCAGCTTATTTTCTGGGGGGGGTTGGCAAGAGACCCAGTACTTC.

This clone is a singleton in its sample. The CDR3: CAWSRGNNSPLHF. CDR3 coding DNA: TGTGCCTGGAGTAGAGGGAACAATTCACCCCTCCACTTT. This rearrangement joins TRBV30 to TRBJ1-6; no definite D call. Germline V gene sequence: CDR1 GTSNPN, CDR2 SVGIG (reference sequence). Trimming pared 2 bases from V and 7 bases from J, leaving 9 bases between. CDR3 length: 13 amino acids.

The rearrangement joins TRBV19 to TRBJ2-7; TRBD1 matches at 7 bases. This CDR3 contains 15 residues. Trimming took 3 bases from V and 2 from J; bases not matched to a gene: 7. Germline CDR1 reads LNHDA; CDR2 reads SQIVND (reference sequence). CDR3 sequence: CASSIGRQGPYEQYF. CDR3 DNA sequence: TGTGCCAGTAGTATTGGGCGACAGGGCCCCTACGAGCAGTACTTC.

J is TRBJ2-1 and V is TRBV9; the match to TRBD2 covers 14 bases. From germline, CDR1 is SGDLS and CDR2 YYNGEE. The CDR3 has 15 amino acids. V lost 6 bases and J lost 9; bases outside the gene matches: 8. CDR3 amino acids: CASTVGLAGVGEQFF. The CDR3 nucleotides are TGTGCCAGCACCGTGGGACTAGCGGGGGTCGGTGAGCAGTTCTTC.

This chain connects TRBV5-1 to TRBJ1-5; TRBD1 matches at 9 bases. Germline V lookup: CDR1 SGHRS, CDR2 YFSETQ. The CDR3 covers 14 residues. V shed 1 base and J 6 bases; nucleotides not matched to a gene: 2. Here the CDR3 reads CASSLTGGGQPQHF. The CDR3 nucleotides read TGCGCCAGCAGCTTGACAGGGGGCGGTCAGCCCCAGCATTTT.

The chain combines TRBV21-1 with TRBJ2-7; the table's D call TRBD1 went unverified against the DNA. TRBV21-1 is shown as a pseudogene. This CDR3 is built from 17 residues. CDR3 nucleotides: TGTGCCAGCACACCTGGGACAGCTACAAAACTCTCCTACGAGCAGTACGTC. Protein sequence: CASTPGTATKLSYEQYV.

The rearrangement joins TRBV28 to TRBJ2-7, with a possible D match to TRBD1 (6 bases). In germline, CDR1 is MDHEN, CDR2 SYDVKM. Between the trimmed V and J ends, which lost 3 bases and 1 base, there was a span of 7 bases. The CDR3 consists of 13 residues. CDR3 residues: CASSFQGSYEQYF. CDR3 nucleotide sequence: TGTGCCAGCAGTTTCCAGGGGTCCTACGAGCAGTACTTC.

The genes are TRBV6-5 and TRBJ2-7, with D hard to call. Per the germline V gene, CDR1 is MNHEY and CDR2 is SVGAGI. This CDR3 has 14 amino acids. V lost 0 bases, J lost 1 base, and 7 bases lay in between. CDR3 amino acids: CASSYSWQSYEQYF. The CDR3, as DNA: TGTGCCAGCAGTTACTCGTGGCAATCCTACGAGCAGTACTTC.

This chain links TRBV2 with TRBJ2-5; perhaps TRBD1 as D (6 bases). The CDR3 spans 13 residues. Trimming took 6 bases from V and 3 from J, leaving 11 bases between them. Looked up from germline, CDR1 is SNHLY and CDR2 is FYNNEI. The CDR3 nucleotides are TGTGCCAGCAGGGGTACAGGGAAAGAGACCCAGTACTTC. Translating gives CASRGTGKETQYF. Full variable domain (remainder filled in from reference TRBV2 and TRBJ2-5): EPEVTQTPSHQVTQMGQEVILRCVPISNHLYFYWYRQILGQKVEFLVSFYNNEISEKSEIFDDQFSVERPDGSNFTLKIRSTKLEDSAMYFCASRGTGKETQYFGPGTRLLVL.

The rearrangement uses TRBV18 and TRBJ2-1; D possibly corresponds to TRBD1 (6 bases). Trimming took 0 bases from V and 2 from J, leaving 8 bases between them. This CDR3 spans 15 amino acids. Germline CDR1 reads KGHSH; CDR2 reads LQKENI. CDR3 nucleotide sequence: TGTGCCAGCTCACCACCGGGGGCAGCCTACAATGAGCAGTTCTTC. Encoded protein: CASSPPGAAYNEQFF.

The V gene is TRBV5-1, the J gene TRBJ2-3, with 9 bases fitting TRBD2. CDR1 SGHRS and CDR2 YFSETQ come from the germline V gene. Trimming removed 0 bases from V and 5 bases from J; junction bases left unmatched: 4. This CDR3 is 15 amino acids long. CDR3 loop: CASSLGAGGVDTQYF. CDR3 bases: TGCGCCAGCAGCTTGGGAGCGGGAGGAGTAGATACGCAGTATTTT.

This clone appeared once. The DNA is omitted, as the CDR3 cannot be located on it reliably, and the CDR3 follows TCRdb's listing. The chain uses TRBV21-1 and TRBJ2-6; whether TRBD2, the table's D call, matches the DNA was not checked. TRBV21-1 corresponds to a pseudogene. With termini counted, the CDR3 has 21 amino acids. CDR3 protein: CASSKYRFAHGSPSGANVLTF.

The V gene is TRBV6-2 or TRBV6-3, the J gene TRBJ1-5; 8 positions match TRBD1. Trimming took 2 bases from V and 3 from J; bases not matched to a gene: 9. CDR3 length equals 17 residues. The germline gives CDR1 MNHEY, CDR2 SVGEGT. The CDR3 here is CASSYESGQVNNQPQHF. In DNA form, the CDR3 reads TGTGCCAGCAGTTACGAGTCGGGACAGGTGAACAATCAGCCCCAGCATTTT.

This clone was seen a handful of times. For the CDR3, the DNA is TGTGCCAGCAGCCAAGCTGGTTCCGTGGGGCAAGCTTTCTTT. It encodes CASSQAGSVGQAFF. This chain links TRBV3-1 (or the pseudogene TRBV3-2) with TRBJ1-1, with D possibly being TRBD1 (5 bases). This CDR3 region has 14 residues. CDR1 and CDR2 from the germline V gene are LGHDT and YNNKEL (reference sequence). Trimming left V 1 base short and J 9 bases short, with 15 bases between.

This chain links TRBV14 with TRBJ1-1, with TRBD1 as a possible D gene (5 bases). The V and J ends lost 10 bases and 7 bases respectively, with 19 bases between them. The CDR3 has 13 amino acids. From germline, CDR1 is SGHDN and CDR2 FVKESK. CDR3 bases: TGTGCCACCTCAGGGAACCTGGGGGGTGAAGCTTTCTTT. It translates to CATSGNLGGEAFF.

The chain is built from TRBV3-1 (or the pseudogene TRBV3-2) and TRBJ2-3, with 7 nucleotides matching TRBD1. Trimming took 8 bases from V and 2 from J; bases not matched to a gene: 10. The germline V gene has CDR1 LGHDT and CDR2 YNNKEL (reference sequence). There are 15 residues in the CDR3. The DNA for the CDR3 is TGTGCCAGCGGAACAGGGGTAGTTGTCACAGATACGCAGTATTTT. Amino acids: CASGTGVVVTDTQYF.

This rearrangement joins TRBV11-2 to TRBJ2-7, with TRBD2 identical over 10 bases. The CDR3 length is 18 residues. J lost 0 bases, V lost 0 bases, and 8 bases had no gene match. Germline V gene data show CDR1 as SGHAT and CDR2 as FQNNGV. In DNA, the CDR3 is TGTGCCAGCAGCTTAGAGGGGATAGCGGGAGGTTTCTCCTACGAGCAGTACTTC. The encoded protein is CASSLEGIAGGFSYEQYF.